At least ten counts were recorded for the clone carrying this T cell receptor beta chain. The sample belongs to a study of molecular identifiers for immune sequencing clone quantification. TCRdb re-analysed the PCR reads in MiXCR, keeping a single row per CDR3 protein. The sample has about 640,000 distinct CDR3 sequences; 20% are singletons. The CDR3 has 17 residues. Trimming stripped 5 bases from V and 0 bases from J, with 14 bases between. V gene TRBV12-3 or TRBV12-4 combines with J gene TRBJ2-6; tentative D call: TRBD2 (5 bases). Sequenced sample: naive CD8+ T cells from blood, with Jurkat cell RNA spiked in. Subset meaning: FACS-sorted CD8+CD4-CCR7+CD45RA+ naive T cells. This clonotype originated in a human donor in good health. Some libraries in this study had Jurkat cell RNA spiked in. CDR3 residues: CASSAPGFSSGANVLTF. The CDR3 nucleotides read TGTGCCAGCAGTGCTCCGGGATTTTCCTCTGGGGCCAACGTCCTGACTTTC.